This T cell receptor (beta chain) was captured in a study of T cell changes during pregnancy in multiple sclerosis. The junction had 7 bases not matched to a gene; V was cut back by 3 bases and J by 5 bases. The CDR3 has 16 amino acids. Germline V gene sequence: CDR1 SGDLS, CDR2 YYNGEE. The method was immunoSEQ multiplex PCR; TCRdb's version includes in-frame clones alone and lacks a portion of them. The sample includes 60,000 to 70,000 clones, roughly 89% seen only once; the top ten take approximately 2%. This specimen was peripheral blood, taken in the third trimester of pregnancy. The chain employs TRBV9 and TRBJ2-5, with TRBD2 matching 13 bases. The clonotype originates from a female donor in good health, enrolled as a control in a pregnancy study. The DNA for the CDR3 is TGTGCCAGCAGCGCCACTAGCGGGAGGGCCAGGGAGACCCAGTACTTC. It codes for CASSATSGRARETQYF. The full variable domain, its missing parts supplied by reference TRBV9 and TRBJ2-5, is DSGVTQTPKHLITATGQRVTLRCSPRSGDLSVYWYQQSLDQGLQFLIQYYNGEERAKGNILERFSAQQFPDLHSELNLSSLELGDSALYFCASSATSGRARETQYFGPGTRLLVL.